This TCR beta chain was captured by sequencing in a study of T cells in Graves' hyperthyroidism and ophthalmopathy. Overall study context: Peripheral blood was drawn at first diagnosis, prior to all treatment. Study-level points and caveats: The model made its ophthalmopathy prediction, and onset followed a median about 6.8 months later. Blood held most thyroid clonotypes expanded above 0.001 frequency.

Researchers amplified the TCR beta CDR3 regions from RNA transcripts. RT-PCR in the first round (using the HTBI primer set) targeted the TCR CDR3. MiXCR, run by TCRdb on the multiplex PCR reads, gives a single entry per CDR3 protein. The sample has some 140,000 distinct CDR3 sequences; around 20% are singletons. Patients aged 18 to 65 had newly diagnosed hyperthyroidism that had lasted under 2 months. Ten or more counts support this clonotype. Its antigen remains unidentified. V was clipped by 5 bases and J by 4 bases, with 7 bases between them. The CDR3 runs to 12 residues. Sequenced material: blood. The chain uses TRBV12-3 or TRBV12-4 and TRBJ2-3; D remains ambiguous. The receptor's source is a woman between 45 and 65 years old with Graves' hyperthyroidism that later progressed to Graves' ophthalmopathy. The CDR3 DNA follows: TGTGCCAGCAGTCCGGACGCAGATACGCAGTATTTT. It specifies CASSPDADTQYF.